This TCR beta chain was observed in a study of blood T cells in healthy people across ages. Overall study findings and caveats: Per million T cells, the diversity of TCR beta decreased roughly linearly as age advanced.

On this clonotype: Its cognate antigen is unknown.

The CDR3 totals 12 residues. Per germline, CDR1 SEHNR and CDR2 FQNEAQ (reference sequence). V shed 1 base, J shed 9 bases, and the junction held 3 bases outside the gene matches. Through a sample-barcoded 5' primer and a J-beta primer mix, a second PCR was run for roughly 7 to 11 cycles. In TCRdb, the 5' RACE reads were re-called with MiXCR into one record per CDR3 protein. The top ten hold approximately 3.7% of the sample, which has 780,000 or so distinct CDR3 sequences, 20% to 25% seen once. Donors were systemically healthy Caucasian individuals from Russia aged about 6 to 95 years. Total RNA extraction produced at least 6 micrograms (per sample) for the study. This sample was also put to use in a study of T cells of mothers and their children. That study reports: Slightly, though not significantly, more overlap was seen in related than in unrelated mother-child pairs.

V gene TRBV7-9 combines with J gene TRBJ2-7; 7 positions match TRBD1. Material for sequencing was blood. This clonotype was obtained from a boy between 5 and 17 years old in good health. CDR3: CASSLETGRQYF. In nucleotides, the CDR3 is TGTGCCAGCAGCTTAGAGACAGGGAGGCAGTACTTC.